This entry features one T cell receptor beta chain sequence. Trimming removed 1 base from V and 3 bases from J, with 10 bases in between. Germline lookup yields CDR1 SGDLS and CDR2 YYNGEE. The CDR3 has 14 residues. The data originate from a study of blood T cell repertoires in COVID-19. About the research overall: In each case, the material was cDNA or gDNA derived from T cells, B-cell-depleted T cells, or PBMCs.

Original processing methods: Amplification from reference gene primers served as the basis for estimated nucleated cell counts. TCRdb keeps only in-frame clones here, not all; method: immunoSEQ multiplex PCR. D and trimming come from the DNA, and the V and J calls and clone size come from that table. The sample yields about 240,000 clones, about 88% seen once. The V and J genes are TRBV9 and TRBJ1-2; no reliable D call. The TCR was taken from a woman between 45 and 60 years old with COVID-19, enrolled during active disease. Sequenced: peripheral blood. DNA for the CDR3: TGTGCCAGCAGCGTAACCAGAGGAGACTATGGCTACACCTTC. It codes for CASSVTRGDYGYTF.